The source of this TCR beta chain is a study of T cell repertoires in cytomegalovirus infection. Whole-study context: Recently identified HLA-C-restricted CMV epitopes were among the peptides used. Public signatures in TCR beta pointed to CMV infection and matching HLA type. Study-wide points: The ex vivo response showed dominance by HLA-C-restricted CMV-specific TCR beta clonotypes.

Trimming took 4 bases from V and 1 from J, leaving 16 bases between them. Germline V gene sequence: CDR1 SGHDN, CDR2 FVKESK. There are 17 residues in the CDR3. About this clonotype: Its target is not known.

TCRdb passed the reads through MiXCR, listing each CDR3 protein once. The sample comprises roughly 920,000 distinct CDR3 sequences, 30% to 40% of which are singletons, and roughly an eighth rests with the top ten. This TCR was sampled from a human donor in good health (CMV status not recorded). Some clones in this sample may be carry-over from other donors' samples. The genes are TRBV14 and TRBJ2-2, with D possibly matching TRBD1 (6 bases). The source was cultured CD8+ T cells from PBMCs, collected from culture after CMV antigen stimulation. The CDR3 DNA reads TGTGCCAGCAGCCTTAGGCCGGGACAACGGAACACCGGGGAGCTGTTTTTT. This encodes CASSLRPGQRNTGELFF.